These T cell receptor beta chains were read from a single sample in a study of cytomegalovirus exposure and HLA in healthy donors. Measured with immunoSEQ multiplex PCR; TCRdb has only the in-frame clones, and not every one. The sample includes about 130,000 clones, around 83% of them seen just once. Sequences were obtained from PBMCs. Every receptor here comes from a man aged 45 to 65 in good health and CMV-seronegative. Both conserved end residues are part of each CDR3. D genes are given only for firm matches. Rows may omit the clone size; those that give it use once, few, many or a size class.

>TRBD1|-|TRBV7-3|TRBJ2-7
CASSRSGTGSYEQYF
TGTGCCAGCAGCCGATCCGGGACAGGGAGTTACGAGCAGTACTTC
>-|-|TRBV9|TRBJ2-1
CASSVPGDEQFF
TGTGCCAGCAGCGTACCCGGGGATGAGCAGTTCTTC
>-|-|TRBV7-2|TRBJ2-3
CASSPILVTDTQYF
TGTGCCAGCAGCCCCATACTAGTTACAGATACGCAGTATTTT
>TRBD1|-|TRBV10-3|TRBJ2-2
CAIRPTGGDTGELFF
TGTGCCATCAGGCCGACAGGGGGGGACACCGGGGAGCTGTTTTTT
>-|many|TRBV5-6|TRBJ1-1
CASSTGSDTEAFF
TGTGCCAGCAGCACAGGGTCGGACACTGAAGCTTTCTTT
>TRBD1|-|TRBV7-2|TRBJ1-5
CASTQDRDQPQHF
TGTGCCAGCACCCAGGACAGGGACCAGCCCCAGCATTTT
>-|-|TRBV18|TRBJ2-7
CASSRRTRGSYEQYF
TGTGCCAGCTCACGACGTACTAGAGGCTCCTACGAGCAGTACTTC
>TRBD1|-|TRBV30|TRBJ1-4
CAWTRQGLNEKLFF
TGTGCCTGGACCCGACAGGGACTTAATGAAAAACTGTTTTTT
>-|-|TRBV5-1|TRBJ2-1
CASSLGRVREKNEQFF
TGCGCCAGCAGCTTGGGGCGGGTGAGGGAGAAGAATGAGCAGTTCTTC
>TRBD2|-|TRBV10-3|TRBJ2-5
CAISRASGGTQETQYF
TGTGCCATCAGTCGCGCTAGCGGGGGGACTCAAGAGACCCAGTACTTC
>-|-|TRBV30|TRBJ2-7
CAWGFRGGSYEQYF
TGTGCCTGGGGCTTTAGGGGTGGCTCCTACGAGCAGTACTTC
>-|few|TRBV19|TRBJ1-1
CASSWAASTAFF
TGTGCCAGTAGTTGGGCCGCCAGTACGGCTTTCTTT
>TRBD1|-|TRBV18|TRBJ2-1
CASSGRQGPSYNEQFF
TGTGCCAGCTCAGGCCGACAGGGGCCCTCCTACAATGAGCAGTTCTTC
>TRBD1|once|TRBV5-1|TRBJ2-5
CASSSPTGFTKGWETQYF
TGCGCCAGCAGCTCCCCGACAGGGTTTACGAAGGGATGGGAGACCCAGTACTTC
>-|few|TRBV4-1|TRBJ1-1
CASSAKQGLDEAFF
TGCGCCAGCAGCGCTAAACAGGGCTTGGATGAAGCTTTCTTT
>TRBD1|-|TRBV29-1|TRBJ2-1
CSVEEDRGEYNEQFF
TGCAGCGTTGAAGAGGACAGGGGCGAGTACAATGAGCAGTTCTTC
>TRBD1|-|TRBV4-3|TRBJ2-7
CASSPWTGDTYEQYF
TGCGCCAGCAGCCCATGGACAGGGGACACCTACGAGCAGTACTTC
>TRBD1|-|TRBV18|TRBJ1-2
CASSPRMGTGGTYGYTF
TGTGCCAGCTCACCACGGATGGGGACAGGGGGCACCTATGGCTACACCTTC
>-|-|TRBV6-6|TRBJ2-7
CASGPFTYEQYF
TGTGCCAGCGGGCCCTTCACGTACGAGCAGTACTTC
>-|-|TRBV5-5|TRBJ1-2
CASRSTVGREVDYGYTF
TGTGCCAGCAGATCCACGGTGGGCAGGGAGGTCGACTATGGCTACACCTTC
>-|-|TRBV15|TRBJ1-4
CATSSDTFREELFF
TGTGCCACCAGCAGTGATACGTTCCGGGAGGAACTGTTTTTT
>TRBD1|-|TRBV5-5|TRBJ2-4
CASSSGQVGNIQYF
TGTGCCAGCAGCTCCGGACAGGTCGGAAACATTCAGTACTTC
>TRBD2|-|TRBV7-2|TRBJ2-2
CASSLQGLAGAGELFF
TGTGCCAGCAGCCTCCAGGGACTAGCGGGGGCCGGGGAGCTGTTTTTT
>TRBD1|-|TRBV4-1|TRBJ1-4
CASSQVGTGGEKLFF
TGCGCCAGCAGCCAAGTGGGGACAGGGGGGGAAAAACTGTTTTTT
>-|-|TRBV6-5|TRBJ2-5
CASSGPVGRGTQYF
TGTGCCAGCAGCGGTCCAGTAGGCCGGGGGACCCAGTACTTC
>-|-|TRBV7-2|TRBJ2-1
CASSLSGSYNEQFF
TGTGCCAGCAGCCTAAGCGGGTCCTACAATGAGCAGTTCTTC
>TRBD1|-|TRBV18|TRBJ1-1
CASSHGQGRTEAFF
TGTGCCAGCTCTCACGGACAGGGCCGTACTGAAGCTTTCTTT
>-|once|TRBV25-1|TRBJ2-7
CASSKTETSYEQYF
TGTGCCAGCAGTAAAACAGAGACGTCCTACGAGCAGTACTTC
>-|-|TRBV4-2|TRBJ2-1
CASSQERRGGEQFF
TGTGCCAGCAGCCAAGAAAGGCGAGGTGGTGAGCAGTTCTTC
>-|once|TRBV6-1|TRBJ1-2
CASSEALGRGHGYTF
TGTGCCAGCAGTGAAGCGCTGGGCAGGGGCCATGGCTACACCTTC
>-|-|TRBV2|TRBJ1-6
CASSGPQGGGQTLHF
TGTGCCAGCAGTGGCCCACAGGGAGGGGGTCAGACCCTCCACTTT
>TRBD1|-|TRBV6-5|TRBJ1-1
CASSYLNPGQGEAFF
TGTGCCAGCAGTTACCTAAATCCGGGACAGGGTGAAGCTTTCTTT
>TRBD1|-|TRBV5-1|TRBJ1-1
CASSSQGAMNTEAFF
TGCGCCAGCAGCTCGCAGGGGGCGATGAACACTGAAGCTTTCTTT
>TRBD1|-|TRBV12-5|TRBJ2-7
CASGPSGTGTHEQYF
TGTGCTAGTGGCCCTTCCGGGACAGGGACCCACGAGCAGTACTTC
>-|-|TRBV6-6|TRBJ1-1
CASSYGGVGMNTEAFF
TGTGCCAGCAGTTACGGGGGGGTGGGGATGAACACTGAAGCTTTCTTT
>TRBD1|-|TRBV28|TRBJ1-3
CASSLGTAGNTIYF
TGTGCCAGCAGTCTCGGGACAGCCGGAAACACCATATATTTT
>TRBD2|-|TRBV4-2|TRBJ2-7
CASSQVAGSSYEQYF
TGTGCCAGCAGCCAAGTAGCGGGGTCCTCCTACGAGCAGTACTTC
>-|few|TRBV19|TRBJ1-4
CASSPRSREGEKLFF
TGTGCCAGTAGTCCGAGATCTCGGGAGGGTGAAAAACTGTTTTTT
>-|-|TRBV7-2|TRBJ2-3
CARTLAGKGTDTQYF
TGTGCCAGGACTCTTGCAGGGAAAGGCACAGATACGCAGTATTTT
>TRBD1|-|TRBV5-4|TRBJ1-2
CASSPPGQGAGSYTF
TGTGCCAGCAGCCCCCCGGGACAGGGGGCAGGGAGCTACACCTTC
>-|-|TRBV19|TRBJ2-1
CASSIPGGGGRLEQFF
TGTGCCAGTAGTATCCCCGGGGGCGGGGGCCGTCTTGAGCAGTTCTTC
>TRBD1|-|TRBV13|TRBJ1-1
CASSPHHRGKAFF
TGTGCCAGCAGCCCGCACCACAGGGGGAAAGCTTTCTTT
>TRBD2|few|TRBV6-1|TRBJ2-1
CASTVLAGWNNEQFF
TGTGCCAGCACCGTACTAGCGGGCTGGAACAATGAGCAGTTCTTC